One and the same sample provided the 16 T cell receptor beta chains below, sequenced in a study of glioma-infiltrating T cells after dendritic cell vaccination. Data came from immunoSEQ multiplex PCR; TCRdb stores just in-frame clones and leaves some out. The table includes roughly 60,000 clones, roughly nine tenths detected once. Time point of the sample: after dendritic cell vaccination, including at tumor progression/relapse. The sequences come from blood, collected after dendritic cell vaccination. All receptors come from a human donor with glioblastoma.

CDR3 in DNA: TGCGCCAGCAGTGGCCCAGGGGGTGGTTATCAGCCCCAGCATTTT. It yields the protein CASSGPGGGYQPQHF. This chain joins TRBV10-2 and TRBJ1-5; 7 nucleotides line up with TRBD1. The J segment lost 5 bases and the V segment lost 4 bases, leaving 8 bases of the junction unmatched. CDR3 length: 15 residues. Germline CDR1 and CDR2: WSHSY and SAAADI.

V is TRBV6-1 and J is TRBJ2-2; TRBD1 matches 7 bases. V shed 6 bases and J 1 base; nucleotides not matched to a gene: 2. The V gene's germline CDR1 is MNHNS and CDR2 SASEGT. The CDR3 is 14 residues long. CDR3 protein: CASRRTGNTGELFF. CDR3 DNA sequence: TGTGCCAGCAGGAGGACAGGGAACACCGGGGAGCTGTTTTTT.

The chain recombines TRBV9 with TRBJ2-3; 10 nucleotides align to TRBD2. Germline CDR1 reads SGDLS; CDR2 reads YYNGEE. With 3 bases clipped from V and 8 bases from J, the junction kept 9 bases outside the gene matches. The CDR3 extends over 15 amino acids. CDR3: CASSGPAGGTGTQYF. In DNA form, the CDR3 reads TGTGCCAGCAGCGGCCCAGCGGGAGGGACCGGTACGCAGTATTTT.

DNA of the CDR3: TGCGCCAGCAGTGAGGGACTAGCCACCGGGGAGCTGTTTTTT. Protein sequence: CASSEGLATGELFF. The rearrangement links TRBV10-2 to TRBJ2-2, with 8 bases identical to TRBD2. The CDR3 is 14 amino acids. With V trimmed by 2 bases and J by 4 bases, 0 bases remained unmatched. The V gene's germline CDR1 is WSHSY and CDR2 SAAADI.

This chain joins TRBV6-5 and TRBJ1-5; 8 bases agree with TRBD1. Trimming cost V 6 bases and J 2 bases; bases outside gene matches: 6. This CDR3 is built from 15 residues. CDR1 and CDR2 from the germline V gene are MNHEY and SVGAGI. CDR3 sequence reads: CASSSGTGGNQPQHF. CDR3 in DNA: TGTGCCAGCAGCAGTGGGACAGGTGGCAATCAGCCCCAGCATTTT.

This clone appeared a single time. The chain recombines TRBV27 with TRBJ2-7; 7 bases map to TRBD2. V dropped 6 bases and J dropped 1; count of bases not matched to a gene: 9. CDR1 MNHEY and CDR2 SMNVEV come from the germline V gene (reference sequence). The CDR3 is 15 residues long. The CDR3 coding sequence is TGTGCCAGCAGCAAGGGCGGGAGTAATTCCTACGAGCAGTACTTC. Its translation: CASSKGGSNSYEQYF.

V usage is TRBV14 and J usage is TRBJ2-4; D is perhaps TRBD2 (6 bases). The ends were cut back, 4 bases at V and 7 bases at J, with 8 bases in the middle. Per the germline V gene, CDR1 is SGHDN and CDR2 is FVKESK. The CDR3 consists of 12 residues. Here the CDR3 DNA reads TGTGCCAGCAGCCCCGGGAGTAACATTCAGTACTTC. This codes for CASSPGSNIQYF.

This clone was counted between two and nine times. The gene calls are TRBV10-3 and TRBJ2-3; 8 nucleotides match TRBD1. Losses at the gene ends were 6 bases for V and 0 bases for J; bases not matched to a gene: 5. The CDR3 consists of 15 residues. Germline V lookup: CDR1 ENHRY, CDR2 SYGVKD. This CDR3 reads CAIRADRGSTDTQYF. The DNA of the CDR3 is TGTGCCATCAGGGCTGACAGGGGCAGCACAGATACGCAGTATTTT.

This chain joins TRBV14 and TRBJ1-1, with a possible D match to TRBD1 (6 bases). V was trimmed by 4 bases and J by 1 base, leaving 13 bases between them. CDR1 is SGHDN and CDR2 is FVKESK in the germline V gene. The CDR3 is 15 amino acids. The CDR3 loop reads CASSPGAQGNTEAFF. The DNA of the CDR3 is TGTGCCAGCAGCCCAGGGGCGCAGGGGAACACTGAAGCTTTCTTT.

This clone was picked up one time. J is TRBJ1-2 and V is TRBV9; TRBD1 aligns across 8 bases. V lost 4 bases and J lost 4; bases outside the gene matches: 12. The CDR3 extends over 16 amino acids. Germline V gives CDR1 SGDLS, CDR2 YYNGEE. The chain's CDR3 is CASSPWIGTGGYGYTF. CDR3 sequence (DNA): TGTGCCAGCAGCCCCTGGATTGGTACAGGGGGCTATGGCTACACCTTC.

The rearrangement joins TRBV18 to TRBJ2-2; 7 bases fit TRBD2. Trimming took 1 base from V and 3 from J; bases not matched to a gene: 11. The CDR3 spans 18 residues. From germline, CDR1 is KGHSH and CDR2 LQKENI. The CDR3 reads CASSPLYGRADDTGELFF. The CDR3 bases are TGTGCCAGCTCACCACTGTATGGGAGGGCAGATGACACCGGGGAGCTGTTTTTT.

V is TRBV5-8 and J is TRBJ2-3; 13 nucleotides align to TRBD2. The junction had 8 bases not matched to a gene; V was cut back by 4 bases and J by 0 bases. The CDR3 has 18 residues. CDR1 is SGHTS, CDR2 YDEGEE, per germline. In nucleotides, the CDR3 is TGTGCCAGCAGCCTGGGACTAGCGGGACCCCCTAGCACAGATACGCAGTATTTT. Its translation: CASSLGLAGPPSTDTQYF.

Details on this clone: Distinct nucleotide sequences in the sample also encode this CDR3. The chain is built from TRBV30 and TRBJ2-7, with TRBD1 matching 11 bases. The V segment lost 2 bases and the J segment 4 bases; nucleotides outside the gene matches: 7. The CDR3 totals 15 residues. Per germline, CDR1 GTSNPN and CDR2 SVGIG (reference sequence). The CDR3 protein is CAWSLGQGASYEQYF. In nucleotides, the CDR3 is TGTGCCTGGAGTCTCGGACAGGGGGCGTCGTACGAGCAGTACTTC.

V usage is TRBV4-3 and J usage is TRBJ1-1; D unclear. CDR3 size: 14 residues. Germline V gives CDR1 LGHNA, CDR2 YSLEER. The germline V and J ends were trimmed by 4 bases and 5 bases, with 14 bases remaining between them. CDR3: CASSRGSGWTEAFF. CDR3 DNA sequence: TGCGCCAGCAGCCGAGGCTCGGGTTGGACTGAAGCTTTCTTT.

The gene calls are TRBV5-6 and TRBJ1-6; D gene unclear. The CDR3 is made up of 12 amino acids. V was trimmed by 0 bases and J by 7 bases, leaving 2 bases between them. CDR1 and CDR2 (germline): SGHDT, YYEEEE. DNA for the CDR3: TGTGCCAGCAGCTTGGTAAATTCACCCCTCCACTTT. Protein product: CASSLVNSPLHF.

This sequence joins TRBV6-5 and TRBJ2-2; 13 bases match TRBD2. With V trimmed by 6 bases and J by 5 bases, 3 bases remained unmatched. CDR1 is MNHEY, CDR2 SVGAGI, per germline. The CDR3 is made up of 15 amino acids. The CDR3 here is CASRTSGRTTGELFF. CDR3 in DNA: TGTGCCAGCAGGACTAGCGGGAGGACTACCGGGGAGCTGTTTTTT.